This T cell receptor beta chain was sequenced in a study of CD8 T cells in ankylosing spondylitis. Study-wide findings and caveats: Disease-associated clones were reportedly significantly overrepresented in matched ankylosing spondylitis synovial fluid. Among TCR beta sequences, a motif of eight highly homologous variants appeared characteristic of ankylosing spondylitis blood. Clones linked to the disease showed a CD8+ phenotype. They occurred at relatively low frequencies in peripheral blood.

Scientists made TCR beta libraries using quantitative 5'-RACE with molecular barcodes. From the 5' RACE reads, TCRdb called clonotypes with MiXCR, one entry per CDR3 protein. The sample consists of some 340,000 distinct CDR3 sequences, around 15% of them appearing once. The CDR3 totals 14 residues. Germline trimming cut 6 bases from V and 5 bases from J; bases unmatched to any gene: 10. This clonotype was counted a few times. No antigen is known for it. This clonotype was sampled from a male donor with ankylosing spondylitis or in good health (not recorded which). This chain joins TRBV12-3 or TRBV12-4 and TRBJ2-7; 7 nucleotides match TRBD1. Source material: blood, either unsorted or a sorted T cell fraction (not recorded which). CDR3 coding DNA: TGTGCCAGCAGAACCGGGACAGTATCACACGAGCAGTACTTC. Translation gives CASRTGTVSHEQYF.